The sequence of this T cell receptor (beta chain) was determined in a study of OX40 agonist ivuxolimab in advanced cancers. Study overall: An anti-OX40 (CD134) antibody with agonistic activity, ivuxolimab, was administered to patients. Each patient was given ivuxolimab into a vein every 2 weeks, at 0.01 to 10 mg/kg. Earlier anti-PD-1, anti-PD-L1 or anti-CTLA-4 therapy was permitted; 35% to 50% had received some. Whole-study results and caveats: Also showing low normalized T-cell clonal expansion were some of the nonresponders.

As for this clone: Its antigen is unidentified.

CDR1 LNHDA and CDR2 SQIVND come from the germline V gene (reference sequence). V shed 3 bases and J shed 6 bases, with 7 bases lying between them. CDR3 length equals 12 residues. Sequencing used immunoSEQ multiplex PCR; TCRdb keeps in-frame clones, though not all of them. The table has approximately 87,000 clones, roughly 89% seen once. The sequence was collected from an adult with an advanced solid tumor such as melanoma, head and neck, liver or kidney cancer. V and J are TRBV19 and TRBJ2-3, with D possibly TRBD2 on 5 matching bases. Sequences were derived from CD4+ or CD8+ T cells sorted from blood, sampled in a trial of the OX40 agonist ivuxolimab. The CDR3: CASSIGGDTQYF. Written as DNA, the CDR3 is TGTGCCAGTAGTATCGGCGGGGATACGCAGTATTTT.